These 21 T cell receptor beta chains came from one sample sequenced in a study of CD8+CD57+ T cells in acquired aplastic anemia. CD8+CD57+ cell expansion had been shown by flow cytometry in patients chosen for sequencing. Genomic DNA provided the template from which TCR beta VDJ and CDR3 profiles were obtained. One entry per CDR3 protein, called by TCRdb with MiXCR from the reads. This sample carries over 150,000 distinct CDR3 sequences, nearly 65% of them seen once, and the ten largest clones take approximately 42%. The sample comprised sorted CD4+, CD8+, or CD8+CD57+ T cells (not recorded which) from PBMCs. Source of these receptors: a human donor with aplastic anemia.

Concerning this clonotype: A much larger clone lies a single base off, so this may be a read error. V usage is TRBV4-1 and J usage is TRBJ1-1, with D unclear. The germline gives CDR1 MGHRA, CDR2 YSYEKL. The CDR3 covers 14 residues. The CDR3 loop is CASGQGDLNTEAFF. The CDR3, as DNA: TGCGCCAGCGGCCAAGGTGATTTGAACACTGAAGCTTTCTTT.

The chain joins TRBV19 to TRBJ2-7; no reliable D call. Germline CDR1 is LNHDA and CDR2 is SQIVND (reference sequence). The V end was cut by 3 bases, the J end by 0 bases, with 6 bases between. The CDR3 length is 13 residues. CDR3 in amino acids: CASSIGTSYEQYF. In DNA form, the CDR3 reads TGTGCCAGTAGTATCGGCACCTCCTACGAGCAGTACTTC.

The gene calls are TRBV7-3 and TRBJ2-1; TRBD1 might be the D (5 bases). Trimming removed 4 bases at V and 7 bases at J, with 8 bases between. The CDR3 has 12 residues. CDR1 is SGHTA and CDR2 is FQGTGA in the germline V gene. The CDR3 DNA reads as TGTGCCAGCAGCTCACAGGATAATGAGCAGTTCTTC. It codes for CASSSQDNEQFF. Full variable domain (remainder filled in from reference TRBV7-3 and TRBJ2-1): GAGVSQTPSNKVTEKGKYVELRCDPISGHTALYWYRQSLGQGPEFLIYFQGTGAADDSGLPNDRFFAVRPEGSVSTLKIQRTERGDSAVYLCASSSQDNEQFFGPGTRLTVL.

The chain couples TRBV20-1 to TRBJ2-7; a possible D gene is TRBD1 (6 bases). The CDR3 is made up of 14 amino acids. Trimming pared 6 bases from V and 4 bases from J, leaving 19 bases between. Looked up from germline, CDR1 is DFQATT and CDR2 is SNEGSKA (reference sequence). For the CDR3, the DNA is TGCAGTGCCCGGATGACCGGGACAAGATACGAGCAGTACTTC. Its protein product is CSARMTGTRYEQYF.

Concerning this clonotype itself: The germline gene is not matched at one end of the junction; a read error may be the cause. J is TRBJ1-6 and V is TRBV5-1; D gene uncertain. The CDR3 totals 15 residues. The germline CDR1 and CDR2 sequences are SGHRS and YFSETQ. The CDR3 DNA reads TGTGCCAGCAGAACACAGACTCTCTATAATTCACCCCTCCACTTT. As protein: CASRTQTLYNSPLHF.

V and J are TRBV20-1 and TRBJ2-7, with D possibly matching TRBD1 (6 bases). This CDR3 is 14 amino acids long. V was trimmed by 4 bases and J by 0 bases, leaving 13 bases between them. Germline V CDR1 and CDR2: DFQATT, SNEGSKA (reference sequence). CDR3 DNA sequence: TGCAGTGCTACCAGGACAGCTCGCTCCTACGAGCAGTACTTC. This translates into CSATRTARSYEQYF.

A single count supports this clonotype. This chain links TRBV10-3 with TRBJ1-5, with a possible D match to TRBD1 (6 bases). The ends were cut back, 3 bases at V and 7 bases at J, with 13 bases in the middle. Germline V gives CDR1 ENHRY, CDR2 SYGVKD. The CDR3 consists of 14 residues. CDR3 sequence (DNA): TGTGCCATCAGTGAAGGGGGATACTTCCAGCCCCAGCATTTT. This translates into CAISEGGYFQPQHF.

V is TRBV9 and J is TRBJ2-1; D might be TRBD2 (7 bases). This CDR3 region has 15 residues. CDR1 is SGDLS and CDR2 is YYNGEE in the germline V gene. V was trimmed by 4 bases and J by 4 bases, leaving 15 bases between them. This CDR3 reads CASSPEGGGYNEQFF. CDR3 coding DNA: TGTGCCAGCAGCCCCGAGGGGGGGGGGTACAATGAGCAGTTCTTC.

As for this clonotype: One base away lies a much larger clone, so this may be a sequencing read error. The rearrangement joins TRBV6-5 to TRBJ1-1; D gene ambiguous. Germline V gives CDR1 MNHEY, CDR2 SVGAGI. The CDR3 totals 13 residues. The CDR3 DNA reads TGTGCCGGCAGACCCGGTGACTACACTGAAGCTTTCTTT. Its protein is CAGRPGDYTEAFF.

J is TRBJ1-5 and V is TRBV9, with D hard to call. CDR1 SGDLS and CDR2 YYNGEE come from the germline V gene. The CDR3 is 13 amino acids. V lost 3 bases and J lost 5, with 9 bases in between. CDR3 sequence: CASSAGGHQPQHF. Written as DNA, the CDR3 is TGTGCCAGCAGCGCGGGTGGTCATCAGCCCCAGCATTTT.

This clonotype was counted once. The chain is built from TRBV15 and TRBJ1-4; a possible D gene is TRBD1 (6 bases). Germline V gene sequence: CDR1 LNHNV, CDR2 YYDKDF (reference sequence). V was shortened by 4 bases and J by 6 bases, with 9 bases between the two germline ends. There are 13 residues in the CDR3. CDR3 in DNA: TGTGCCACCAGCAACAGGGCAGATGAAAAACTGTTTTTT. Translation: CATSNRADEKLFF.

This chain links TRBV6-6 with TRBJ1-6; the D gene is possibly TRBD1 (6 bases). V lost 6 bases and J 6 bases, leaving 12 bases between the germline ends. This CDR3 contains 14 residues. CDR1 and CDR2 (germline): MNHNY, SVGAGI (reference sequence). This CDR3 reads CASSERQVNSPLHF. The CDR3 nucleotides read TGTGCCAGCAGCGAACGACAGGTTAATTCACCCCTCCACTTT.

The rearrangement links TRBV10-3 to TRBJ2-5; the match to TRBD2 covers 9 bases. From germline, CDR1 is ENHRY and CDR2 SYGVKD. Trimming at V came to 11 bases and at J to 3 bases, leaving 16 bases not matched to a gene. The CDR3 has 16 amino acids. CDR3 bases: TGTGCCGCCAGTGAGTCGGGACTAGCCCCGAAAGAGACCCAGTACTTC. The encoded protein is CAASESGLAPKETQYF.

This clonotype was seen ten or more times. J is TRBJ2-1 and V is TRBV5-1; tentatively, D is TRBD1 (5 bases). Germline V gives CDR1 SGHRS, CDR2 YFSETQ. V was clipped by 0 bases and J by 8 bases, with 9 bases between them. The CDR3 length is 13 residues. Written as DNA, the CDR3 is TGCGCCAGCAGCTTGGACAGGATTTATGAGCAGTTCTTC. Translated, it gives CASSLDRIYEQFF.

The J gene is TRBJ2-7, the V gene TRBV11-2; 9 positions match TRBD2. CDR3 length: 16 residues. The germline CDR1 and CDR2 sequences are SGHAT and FQNNGV. J was trimmed by 4 bases and V by 1 base; bases with no gene match: 8. The CDR3 loop reads CASSLVAGGGLYEQYF. The DNA for the CDR3 is TGTGCCAGCAGCTTAGTGGCGGGAGGGGGACTTTACGAGCAGTACTTC.

V usage is TRBV7-2 and J usage is TRBJ2-3; 7 bases are shared with TRBD2. CDR3 size: 15 residues. Germline V gene sequence: CDR1 SGHTA, CDR2 FQGNSA. J lost 4 bases, V lost 0 bases, and 4 bases had no gene match. CDR3 nucleotides: TGTGCCAGCAGCTTAGCTGGGAGGGGCGCAGATACGCAGTATTTT. It yields the protein CASSLAGRGADTQYF.

The chain carries TRBV24-1 and TRBJ2-1; D remains ambiguous. Trimming cost V 9 bases and J 10 bases, with 12 bases left between them. This CDR3 is built from 11 residues. Germline CDR1 KGHDR, CDR2 SFDVKD. In nucleotides, the CDR3 is TGTGCCACCGGAGCTTCGAGGGAGCAGTTCTTC. It codes for CATGASREQFF.

This chain uses TRBV4-1 with TRBJ2-7; TRBD1 matches 7 bases. The junction had 5 bases not matched to a gene; V was cut back by 3 bases and J by 0 bases. From germline, CDR1 is MGHRA and CDR2 YSYEKL. CDR3 length: 15 amino acids. DNA of the CDR3: TGCGCCAGCAGCCAGACCCGACAGGGCTCCTACGAGCAGTACTTC. It encodes CASSQTRQGSYEQYF.

Concerning this clonotype itself: An end of the junction does not agree with germline; a read error may underlie this. V gene TRBV10-3 combines with J gene TRBJ2-7; TRBD2 matches at 10 bases. The CDR3 loop spans 15 amino acids. CDR1 ENHRY and CDR2 SYGVKD come from the germline V gene. In DNA form, the CDR3 reads TGTGCCAGCAGTTCGAGGCTAGCGGGGGCCTACGAGCAGTACTTC. It encodes CASSSRLAGAYEQYF.

J is TRBJ1-6 and V is TRBV10-3, with 7 bases that match TRBD1. Looked up from germline, CDR1 is ENHRY and CDR2 is SYGVKD. Trimming at V came to 6 bases and at J to 6 bases, leaving 8 bases not matched to a gene. The CDR3 contains 15 residues. The CDR3 DNA reads TGTGCCATCAGAGGAGATGGGACAGCTAATTCACCCCTCCACTTT. Its translation: CAIRGDGTANSPLHF.

The J gene is TRBJ2-7, the V gene TRBV20-1; 9 nucleotides align to TRBD1. The germline gives CDR1 DFQATT, CDR2 SNEGSKA (reference sequence). With 3 bases clipped from V and 3 bases from J, the junction kept 0 bases outside the gene matches. The CDR3 spans 12 residues. The CDR3 DNA sequence: TGCAGTGCTAGGGGACAGGGCTACGAGCAGTACTTC. It translates to CSARGQGYEQYF.